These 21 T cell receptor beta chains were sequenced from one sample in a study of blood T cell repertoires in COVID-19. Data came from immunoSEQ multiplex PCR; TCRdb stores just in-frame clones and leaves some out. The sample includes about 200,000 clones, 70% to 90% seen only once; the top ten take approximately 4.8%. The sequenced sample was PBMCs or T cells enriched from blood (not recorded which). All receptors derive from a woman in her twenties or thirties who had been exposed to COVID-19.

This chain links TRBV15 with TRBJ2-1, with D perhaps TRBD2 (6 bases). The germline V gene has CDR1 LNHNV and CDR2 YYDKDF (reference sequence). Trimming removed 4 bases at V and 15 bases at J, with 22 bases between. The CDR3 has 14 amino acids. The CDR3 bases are TGTGCCACCAGCACGGAGGGTGGCGGCCGGTTGCGGTTCTTC. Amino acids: CATSTEGGGRLRFF.

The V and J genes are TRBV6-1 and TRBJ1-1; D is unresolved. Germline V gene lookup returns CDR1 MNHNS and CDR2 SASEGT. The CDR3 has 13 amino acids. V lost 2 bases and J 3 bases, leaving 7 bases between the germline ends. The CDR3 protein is CASSESTYTEAFF. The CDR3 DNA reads TGTGCCAGCAGTGAATCTACTTACACTGAAGCTTTCTTT.

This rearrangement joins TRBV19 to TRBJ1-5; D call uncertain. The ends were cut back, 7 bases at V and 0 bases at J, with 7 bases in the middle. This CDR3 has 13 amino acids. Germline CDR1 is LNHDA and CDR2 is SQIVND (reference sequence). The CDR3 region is CASIGYSNQPQHF. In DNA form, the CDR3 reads TGTGCCAGTATCGGGTATAGCAATCAGCCCCAGCATTTT.

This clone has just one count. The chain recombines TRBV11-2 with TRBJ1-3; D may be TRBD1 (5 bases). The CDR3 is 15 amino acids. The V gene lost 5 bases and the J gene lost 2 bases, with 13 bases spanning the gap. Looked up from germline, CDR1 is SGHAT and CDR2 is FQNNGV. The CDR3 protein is CASSPSTVTGNTIYF. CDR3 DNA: TGTGCCAGCAGCCCATCGACAGTGACTGGAAACACCATATATTTT.

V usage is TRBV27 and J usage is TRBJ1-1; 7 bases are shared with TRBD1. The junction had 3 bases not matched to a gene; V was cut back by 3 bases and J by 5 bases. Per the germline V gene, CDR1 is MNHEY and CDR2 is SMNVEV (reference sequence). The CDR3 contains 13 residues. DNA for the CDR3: TGTGCCAGCAGTTTGACAGGGCGGACTGAAGCTTTCTTT. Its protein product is CASSLTGRTEAFF.

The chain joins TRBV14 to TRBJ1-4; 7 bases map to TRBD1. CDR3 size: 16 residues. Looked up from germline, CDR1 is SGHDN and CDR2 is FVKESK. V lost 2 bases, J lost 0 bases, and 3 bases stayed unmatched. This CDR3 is CASSQWDSATNEKLFF. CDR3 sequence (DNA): TGTGCCAGCAGCCAATGGGACAGTGCAACTAATGAAAAACTGTTTTTT.

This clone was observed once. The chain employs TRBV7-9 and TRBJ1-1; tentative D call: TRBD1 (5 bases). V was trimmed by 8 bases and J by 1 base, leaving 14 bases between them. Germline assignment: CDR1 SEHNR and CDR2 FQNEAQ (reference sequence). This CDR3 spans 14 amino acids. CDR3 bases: TGTGCCAGCGGAGCTGGGGCGTGGAACACTGAAGCTTTCTTT. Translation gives CASGAGAWNTEAFF.

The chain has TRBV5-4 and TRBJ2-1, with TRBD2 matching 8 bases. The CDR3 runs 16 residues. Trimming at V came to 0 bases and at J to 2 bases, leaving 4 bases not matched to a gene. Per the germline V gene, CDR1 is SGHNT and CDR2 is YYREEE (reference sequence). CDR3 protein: CASSLEGRGAYNEQFF. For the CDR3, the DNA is TGTGCCAGCAGCTTGGAGGGGCGGGGGGCCTACAATGAGCAGTTCTTC.

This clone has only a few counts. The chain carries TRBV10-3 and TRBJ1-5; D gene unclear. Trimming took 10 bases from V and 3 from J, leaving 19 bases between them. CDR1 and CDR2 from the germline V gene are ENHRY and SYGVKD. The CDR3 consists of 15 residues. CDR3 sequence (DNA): TGTGCCACCAGGAGCGGGGATGATACCAATCAGCCCCAGCATTTT. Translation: CATRSGDDTNQPQHF.

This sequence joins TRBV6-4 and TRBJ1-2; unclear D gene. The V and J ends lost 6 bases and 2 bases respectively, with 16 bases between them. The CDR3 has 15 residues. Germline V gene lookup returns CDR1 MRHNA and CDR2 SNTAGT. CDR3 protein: CASSHWEQVNYGYTF. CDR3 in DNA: TGTGCCAGCAGCCATTGGGAGCAGGTGAACTATGGCTACACCTTC.

The CDR3 region is CASSFQEGEQYF. CDR3 sequence (DNA): TGTGCCAGCAGCTTTCAGGAGGGCGAGCAGTACTTC. This chain joins TRBV5-4 and TRBJ2-7, with D tentatively TRBD2 (6 bases). Germline V lookup: CDR1 SGHNT, CDR2 YYREEE (reference sequence). The CDR3 sequence is 12 residues long. Between the trimmed V and J ends, which lost 2 bases and 6 bases, there was a span of 9 bases.

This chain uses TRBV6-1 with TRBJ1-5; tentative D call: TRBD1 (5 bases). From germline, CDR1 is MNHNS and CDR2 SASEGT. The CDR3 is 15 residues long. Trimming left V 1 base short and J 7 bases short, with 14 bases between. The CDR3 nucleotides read TGTGCCAGCAGTGAAGTCCAGGGTGCAGGGCAGCCCCAGCATTTT. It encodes CASSEVQGAGQPQHF.

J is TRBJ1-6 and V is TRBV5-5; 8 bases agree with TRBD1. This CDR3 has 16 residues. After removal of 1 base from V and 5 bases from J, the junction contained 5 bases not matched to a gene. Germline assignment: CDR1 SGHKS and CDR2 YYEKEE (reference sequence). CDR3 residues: CASSLWDRRDNSPLHF. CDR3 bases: TGTGCCAGCAGCTTGTGGGACAGGCGTGATAATTCACCCCTCCACTTT.

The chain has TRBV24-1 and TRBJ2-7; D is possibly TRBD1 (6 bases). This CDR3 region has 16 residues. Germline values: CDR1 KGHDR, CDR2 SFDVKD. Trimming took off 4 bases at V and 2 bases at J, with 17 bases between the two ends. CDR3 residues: CATSDRDRLGPYEQYF. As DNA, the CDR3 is TGTGCCACCAGTGACCGCGACAGGCTCGGCCCCTACGAGCAGTACTTC.

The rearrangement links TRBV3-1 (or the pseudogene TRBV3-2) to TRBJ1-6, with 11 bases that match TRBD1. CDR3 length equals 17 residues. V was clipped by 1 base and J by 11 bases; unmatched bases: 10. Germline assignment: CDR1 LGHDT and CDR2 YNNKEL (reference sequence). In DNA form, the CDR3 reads TGTGCCAGCAGCCAAGTATCCTCCGGGACAGGGGGAACACCCCTCCACTTT. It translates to CASSQVSSGTGGTPLHF.

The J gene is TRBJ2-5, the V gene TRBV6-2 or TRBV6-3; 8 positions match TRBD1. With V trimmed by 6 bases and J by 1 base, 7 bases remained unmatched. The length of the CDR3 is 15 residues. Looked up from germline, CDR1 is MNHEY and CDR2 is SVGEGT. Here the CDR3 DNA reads TGTGCCAGCAGACCTATCGGGACAGGCCAAGAGACCCAGTACTTC. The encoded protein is CASRPIGTGQETQYF.

The CDR3 coding sequence is TGCGCCAGCCGGACAGGGATCTCTGGAAACACCATATATTTT. This encodes CASRTGISGNTIYF. The chain employs TRBV5-1 and TRBJ1-3, with 8 bases lining up with TRBD1. Germline V gene lookup returns CDR1 SGHRS and CDR2 YFSETQ. Trimming cost V 7 bases and J 0 bases; bases outside gene matches: 3. This CDR3 comprises 14 residues.

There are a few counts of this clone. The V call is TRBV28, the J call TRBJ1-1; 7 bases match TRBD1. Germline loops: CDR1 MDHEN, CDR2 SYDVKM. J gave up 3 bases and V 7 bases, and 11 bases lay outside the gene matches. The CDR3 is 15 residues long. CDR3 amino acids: CASTGQVLGDTEAFF. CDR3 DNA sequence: TGTGCCAGCACTGGACAGGTGCTGGGAGACACTGAAGCTTTCTTT.

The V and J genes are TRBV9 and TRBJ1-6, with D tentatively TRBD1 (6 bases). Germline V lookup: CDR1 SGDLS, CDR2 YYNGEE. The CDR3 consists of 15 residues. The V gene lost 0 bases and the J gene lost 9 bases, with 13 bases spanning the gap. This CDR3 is CASSVEDRQASPLHF. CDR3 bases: TGTGCCAGCAGCGTAGAGGACAGACAGGCTTCACCCCTCCACTTT.

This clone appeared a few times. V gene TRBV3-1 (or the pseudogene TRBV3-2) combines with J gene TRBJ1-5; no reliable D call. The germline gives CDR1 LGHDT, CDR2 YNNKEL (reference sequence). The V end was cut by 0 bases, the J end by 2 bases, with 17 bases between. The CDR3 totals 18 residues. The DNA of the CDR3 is TGTGCCAGCAGCCAAGAAGCTCCAGGCGTTTTACGCAATCAGCCCCAGCATTTT. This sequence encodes CASSQEAPGVLRNQPQHF.

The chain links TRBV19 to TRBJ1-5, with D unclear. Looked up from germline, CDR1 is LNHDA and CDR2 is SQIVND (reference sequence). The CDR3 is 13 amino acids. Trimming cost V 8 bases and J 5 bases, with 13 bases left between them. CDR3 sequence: CASGGIVDQPQHF. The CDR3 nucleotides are TGTGCCAGTGGAGGGATTGTGGATCAGCCCCAGCATTTT.